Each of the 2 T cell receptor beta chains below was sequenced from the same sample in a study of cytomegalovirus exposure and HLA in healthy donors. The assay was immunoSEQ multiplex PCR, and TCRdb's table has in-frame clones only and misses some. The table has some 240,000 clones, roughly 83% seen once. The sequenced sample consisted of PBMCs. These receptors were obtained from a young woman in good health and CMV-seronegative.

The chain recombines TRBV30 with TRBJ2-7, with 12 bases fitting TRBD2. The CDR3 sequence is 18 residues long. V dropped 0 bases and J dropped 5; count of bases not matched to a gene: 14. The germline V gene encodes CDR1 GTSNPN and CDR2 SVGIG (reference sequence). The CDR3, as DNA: TGTGCCTGGAGTGTACTACAAATTGGGACTAGCGGGTCTAACGAGCAGTACTTC. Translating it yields CAWSVLQIGTSGSNEQYF.

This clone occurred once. CDR3 sequence reads: CASSTDRVSGNTIYF. CDR3 DNA: TGTGCCAGCAGTACTGACAGGGTTTCTGGAAACACCATATATTTT. The chain uses TRBV6-6 and TRBJ1-3; 7 positions agree with TRBD1. The trim removed 5 bases at V and 1 base at J, leaving 5 bases unmatched. Germline V lookup: CDR1 MNHNY, CDR2 SVGAGI (reference sequence). The CDR3 has 15 residues.